What follows are 26 T cell receptor beta chains derived from one specimen sequenced in a study of early stage breast cancer tumors. Libraries were prepared by immunoSEQ multiplex PCR; TCRdb keeps only in-frame clonotypes and omits some of them. The sample records about 50,000 clones, approximately 78% being singletons. Specimen: blood. Every receptor here comes from a middle-aged person with breast cancer.

The chain recombines TRBV19 with TRBJ1-5; D not certain. The CDR3 is 13 residues long. CDR1 is LNHDA, CDR2 SQIVND, per germline (reference sequence). Trimming cost V 8 bases and J 2 bases, with 10 bases left between them. This CDR3 reads CASVMGRNQPQHF. DNA for the CDR3: TGTGCCAGTGTCATGGGCCGCAATCAGCCCCAGCATTTT.

The V gene is TRBV5-1, the J gene TRBJ2-7; no reliable D call. The CDR3 runs 14 residues. Germline V gives CDR1 SGHRS, CDR2 YFSETQ. V gave up 4 bases and J gave up 0 bases, with 11 bases separating them. The CDR3 DNA sequence: TGCGCCAGCAGCCCGATGACGACCTCCTACGAGCAGTACTTC. Encoded protein: CASSPMTTSYEQYF.

This chain uses TRBV7-8 with TRBJ2-1; D might be TRBD2 (6 bases). The CDR3 is made up of 17 amino acids. V lost 3 bases, J lost 0 bases, and 15 bases lay in between. Germline V gene sequence: CDR1 SGHVS, CDR2 FQNEAQ. The CDR3: CASSLSSDPSSYNEQFF. CDR3 sequence (DNA): TGTGCCAGCAGCTTGTCTAGCGACCCGAGCTCCTACAATGAGCAGTTCTTC.

This chain connects TRBV7-8 to TRBJ2-1, with 8 bases aligning to TRBD2. Germline loops: CDR1 SGHVS, CDR2 FQNEAQ. After removal of 5 bases from V and 3 bases from J, the junction contained 6 bases not matched to a gene. This CDR3 comprises 15 residues. The CDR3 is CASSPSAGVYNEQFF. CDR3 sequence (DNA): TGTGCCAGCAGCCCGTCAGCGGGGGTCTACAATGAGCAGTTCTTC.

This clone has a single count. This rearrangement joins TRBV5-1 to TRBJ2-3, with TRBD2 identical over 11 bases. CDR1 is SGHRS and CDR2 is YFSETQ in the germline V gene. Trimming at V came to 0 bases and at J to 3 bases, leaving 6 bases not matched to a gene. This CDR3 spans 17 amino acids. CDR3 amino acids: CASSLARTSGLTDTQYF. CDR3 DNA: TGCGCCAGCAGCTTGGCCCGGACTAGCGGGCTGACAGATACGCAGTATTTT.

The chain joins TRBV30 to TRBJ2-5, with a tentative D call TRBD1 (6 bases). Germline V gene sequence: CDR1 GTSNPN, CDR2 SVGIG (reference sequence). This CDR3 is built from 11 residues. Trimming took 1 base from V and 13 from J, leaving 13 bases between them. The CDR3: CAWSAQGNRYF. Written as DNA, the CDR3 is TGTGCCTGGAGTGCTCAGGGGAATCGGTACTTC.

The chain couples TRBV14 to TRBJ2-1, with unresolved D. V was clipped by 5 bases and J by 8 bases, with 13 bases between them. CDR1 is SGHDN and CDR2 is FVKESK in the germline V gene. The CDR3 runs 13 residues. The chain's CDR3 is CASSYTNGDEQFF. In nucleotides, the CDR3 is TGTGCCAGCAGCTATACAAATGGGGATGAGCAGTTCTTC.

This clone was recorded once. The CDR3 is CAISAGPGQPQHF. Written as DNA, the CDR3 is TGTGCCATCAGTGCGGGTCCTGGTCAGCCCCAGCATTTT. V usage is TRBV10-3 and J usage is TRBJ1-5; no clear D gene. Germline CDR1 is ENHRY and CDR2 is SYGVKD. The CDR3 contains 13 residues. Trimming removed 4 bases from V and 6 bases from J, with 10 bases in between.

The genes are TRBV28 and TRBJ1-1; D is perhaps TRBD1 (6 bases). Germline lookup yields CDR1 MDHEN and CDR2 SYDVKM. The CDR3 runs 14 residues. V was trimmed by 8 bases and J by 1 base, leaving 14 bases between them. The CDR3 region is CASYVGGGNTEAFF. DNA of the CDR3: TGTGCCAGCTACGTTGGGGGCGGGAACACTGAAGCTTTCTTT.

The chain carries TRBV5-1 and TRBJ2-1, with D maybe TRBD2 (6 bases). V dropped 4 bases and J dropped 3 bases, with 14 bases sitting between them. Germline CDR1 SGHRS, CDR2 YFSETQ. This CDR3 has 15 residues. Here the CDR3 reads CASSQGGGDYNEQFF. In nucleotides, the CDR3 is TGCGCCAGCAGCCAGGGTGGAGGGGACTACAATGAGCAGTTCTTC.

CDR3 sequence (DNA): TGCGCCAGCAGTTTTCGGGCAGGGGGTACAGATACGCAGTATTTT. It translates to CASSFRAGGTDTQYF. This chain links TRBV5-1 with TRBJ2-3; 7 bases fit TRBD1. With V trimmed by 5 bases and J by 3 bases, 9 bases remained unmatched. Germline V gene data show CDR1 as SGHRS and CDR2 as YFSETQ. The CDR3 is 15 amino acids.

The rearrangement links TRBV6-5 to TRBJ1-1; no firm D call. V shed 6 bases and J shed 5 bases, with 10 bases lying between them. This CDR3 has 12 residues. Germline V gives CDR1 MNHEY, CDR2 SVGAGI. CDR3 protein: CASRPGGTEAFF. The CDR3 coding sequence is TGTGCCAGCAGACCAGGCGGAACTGAAGCTTTCTTT.

This clone was observed once. The chain recombines TRBV5-1 with TRBJ1-2; D gene uncertain. V dropped 2 bases and J dropped 2 bases, with 13 bases sitting between them. Germline V gene sequence: CDR1 SGHRS, CDR2 YFSETQ. This CDR3 region has 15 residues. Written as DNA, the CDR3 is TGCGCCAGCAGCTTAGGTGGGTCAGGAAACTATGGCTACACCTTC. Translation gives CASSLGGSGNYGYTF.

The chain employs TRBV11-2 and TRBJ2-7, with D perhaps TRBD1 or TRBD2 (5 bases each). This CDR3 has 14 amino acids. The V end lost 5 bases, the J end lost 3 bases, and 14 bases lay between the germline ends. The germline CDR1 and CDR2 sequences are SGHAT and FQNNGV. CDR3 DNA: TGTGCCAGCAGCCGGGGCCCAGGGAACTACGAGCAGTACTTC. Its translation: CASSRGPGNYEQYF.

This clone was counted between two and nine times. The rearrangement uses TRBV28 and TRBJ1-1, with 11 positions matching TRBD1. The junction had 5 bases not matched to a gene; V was cut back by 5 bases and J by 3 bases. The CDR3 covers 15 residues. Germline loops: CDR1 MDHEN, CDR2 SYDVKM. Here the CDR3 reads CASSTGQGAYTEAFF. DNA for the CDR3: TGTGCCAGCAGTACCGGACAGGGGGCGTACACTGAAGCTTTCTTT.

The rearrangement joins TRBV11-3 to TRBJ2-7; TRBD1 matches 12 bases. J lost 4 bases, V lost 3 bases, and 13 bases had no gene match. Germline CDR1 is SGHNT and CDR2 is YENEEA. The CDR3 is 18 residues long. The CDR3 nucleotides read TGTGCCAGCAGCTTTACAGGGACAGGGGGCGCGGTGACTTACGAGCAGTACTTC. As protein: CASSFTGTGGAVTYEQYF. Looking up the rest from reference TRBV11-3 and TRBJ2-7 gives the full variable domain: EAGVVQSPRYKIIEKKQPVAFWCNPISGHNTLYWYLQNLGQGPELLIRYENEEAVDDSQLPKDRFSAERLKGVDSTLKIQPAELGDSAVYLCASSFTGTGGAVTYEQYFGPGTRLTVT.

The chain links TRBV11-2 to TRBJ2-5, with TRBD1 as a possible D gene (8 bases). This CDR3 comprises 15 residues. Germline CDR1 SGHAT, CDR2 FQNNGV. The V end was cut by 1 base, the J end by 6 bases, with 15 bases between. The CDR3 here is CASSLVTGGGKTQYF. CDR3 DNA: TGTGCCAGCAGCTTAGTTACAGGGGGAGGGAAGACCCAGTACTTC. Complete variable domain (other parts from reference TRBV11-2 and TRBJ2-5): EAGVAQSPRYKIIEKRQSVAFWCNPISGHATLYWYQQILGQGPKLLIQFQNNGVVDDSQLPKDRFSAERLKGVDSTLKIQPAKLEDSAVYLCASSLVTGGGKTQYFGPGTRLLVL.

The rearrangement joins TRBV27 to TRBJ1-5; D not resolved. The length of the CDR3 is 11 residues. Germline V gives CDR1 MNHEY, CDR2 SMNVEV (reference sequence). Trimming cost V 6 bases and J 11 bases, with 11 bases left between them. The CDR3 DNA sequence: TGTGCCAGCAGCCTGTCCAGGACCCAGCATTTT. Translation: CASSLSRTQHF.

The rearrangement uses TRBV11-3 and TRBJ1-2; D might be TRBD1 (6 bases). Per the germline V gene, CDR1 is SGHNT and CDR2 is YENEEA. Trimming cost V 3 bases and J 0 bases, with 8 bases left between them. CDR3 length equals 14 residues. This chain's CDR3 is CASSLTGPNYGYTF. The CDR3 DNA reads TGTGCCAGCAGCTTGACAGGCCCTAACTATGGCTACACCTTC.

This chain links TRBV19 with TRBJ2-6, with 9 nucleotides matching TRBD1. The CDR3 sequence is 17 residues long. Looked up from germline, CDR1 is LNHDA and CDR2 is SQIVND (reference sequence). J lost 1 base, V lost 6 bases, and 7 bases had no gene match. The CDR3 protein is CASRPPGQGSGANVLTF. DNA of the CDR3: TGTGCCAGTAGGCCCCCGGGACAGGGTTCTGGGGCCAACGTCCTGACTTTC.

The chain recombines TRBV19 with TRBJ2-7, with 8 bases fitting TRBD1. V was pared by 2 bases and J by 6 bases, with 6 bases of the junction left unmatched. In germline, CDR1 is LNHDA, CDR2 SQIVND (reference sequence). The CDR3 consists of 14 residues. The DNA for the CDR3 is TGTGCCAGTAGTATAACAGGGGGTAGCGGCGAGCAGTACTTC. This gives the protein CASSITGGSGEQYF.

Only a few counts were recorded for this clone. J is TRBJ2-6 and V is TRBV10-3, with D perhaps matching TRBD1 or TRBD2 (7 bases each). V was clipped by 6 bases and J by 12 bases, with 15 bases between them. This CDR3 comprises 13 residues. Germline lookup yields CDR1 ENHRY and CDR2 SYGVKD. CDR3 sequence reads: CAISYDREGVLTF. For the CDR3, the DNA is TGTGCCATCAGCTACGACAGGGAGGGCGTCCTGACTTTC.

V gene TRBV7-2 combines with J gene TRBJ2-7; D might be TRBD1 (6 bases). CDR1 SGHTA and CDR2 FQGNSA come from the germline V gene. This CDR3 region has 17 residues. V lost 0 bases and J 4 bases, leaving 19 bases between the germline ends. The chain's CDR3 is CASSLASWGQVRYEQYF. In DNA, the CDR3 is TGTGCCAGCAGCTTAGCGAGCTGGGGGCAGGTGAGGTACGAGCAGTACTTC.

The rearrangement uses TRBV6-5 and TRBJ1-3, with D possibly TRBD1 on 6 matching bases. The germline V and J ends were trimmed by 5 bases and 2 bases, with 13 bases remaining between them. CDR1 MNHEY and CDR2 SVGAGI come from the germline V gene. The CDR3 extends over 15 amino acids. CDR3 coding DNA: TGTGCCAGCAGTCTACAGGGTTTTGCTGGAAACACCATATATTTT. Protein: CASSLQGFAGNTIYF.

V and J are TRBV6-5 and TRBJ2-7; 7 nucleotides align to TRBD2. Germline V lookup: CDR1 MNHEY, CDR2 SVGAGI. V was clipped by 0 bases and J by 6 bases; unmatched bases: 5. The CDR3 is 14 amino acids. CDR3 residues: CASSYSPSGTEQYF. In DNA, the CDR3 is TGTGCCAGCAGTTACTCCCCTAGCGGCACCGAGCAGTACTTC.

The chain employs TRBV5-1 and TRBJ2-5, with no clear D. V dropped 0 bases and J dropped 5 bases, with 17 bases sitting between them. There are 16 residues in the CDR3. Germline loops: CDR1 SGHRS, CDR2 YFSETQ. The CDR3 reads CASSLEGRTLKETQYF. In nucleotides, the CDR3 is TGCGCCAGCAGCTTGGAGGGCAGGACCCTTAAGGAGACCCAGTACTTC.